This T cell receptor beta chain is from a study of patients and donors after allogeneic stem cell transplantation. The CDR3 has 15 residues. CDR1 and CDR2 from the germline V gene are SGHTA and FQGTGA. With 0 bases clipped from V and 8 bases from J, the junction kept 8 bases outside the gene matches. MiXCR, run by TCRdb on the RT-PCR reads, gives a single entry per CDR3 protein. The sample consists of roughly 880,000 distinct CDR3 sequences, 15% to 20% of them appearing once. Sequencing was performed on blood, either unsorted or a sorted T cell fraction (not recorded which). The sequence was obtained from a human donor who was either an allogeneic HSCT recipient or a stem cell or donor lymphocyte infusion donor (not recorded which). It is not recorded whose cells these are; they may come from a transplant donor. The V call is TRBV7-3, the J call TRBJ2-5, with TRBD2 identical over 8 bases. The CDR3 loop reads CASSLTLADLKTQYF. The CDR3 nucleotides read TGTGCCAGCAGCTTAACACTAGCGGATCTCAAAACCCAGTACTTC.